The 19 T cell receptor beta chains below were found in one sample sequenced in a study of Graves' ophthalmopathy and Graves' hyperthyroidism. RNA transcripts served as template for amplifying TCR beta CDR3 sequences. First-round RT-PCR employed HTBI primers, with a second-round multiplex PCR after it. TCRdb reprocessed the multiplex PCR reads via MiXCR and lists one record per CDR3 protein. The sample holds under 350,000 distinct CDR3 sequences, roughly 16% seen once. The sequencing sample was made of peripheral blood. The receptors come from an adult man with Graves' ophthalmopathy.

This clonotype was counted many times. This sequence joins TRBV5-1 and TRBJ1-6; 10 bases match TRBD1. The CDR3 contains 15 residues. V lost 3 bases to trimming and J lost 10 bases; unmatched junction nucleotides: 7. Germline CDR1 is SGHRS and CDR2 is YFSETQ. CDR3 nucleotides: TGCGCCAGCAGCTGGGGGGACAGGGGAGACTCACCCCTCCACTTT. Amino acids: CASSWGDRGDSPLHF.

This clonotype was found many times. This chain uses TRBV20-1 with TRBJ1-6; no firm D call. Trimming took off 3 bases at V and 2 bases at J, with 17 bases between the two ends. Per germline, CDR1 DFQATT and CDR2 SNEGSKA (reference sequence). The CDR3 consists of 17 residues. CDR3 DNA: TGCAGTGCTAGCCGGCCTAAGGGAGTAACCTATAATTCACCCCTCCACTTT. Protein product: CSASRPKGVTYNSPLHF.

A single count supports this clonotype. Written as DNA, the CDR3 is TGTGCCAGCAGCGTAGGAGGCAGACTAAACACTGAAGCTTTCTTT. Its protein product is CASSVGGRLNTEAFF. This sequence joins TRBV9 and TRBJ1-1; no reliable D call. CDR1 is SGDLS and CDR2 is YYNGEE in the germline V gene. The CDR3 contains 15 residues. V dropped 0 bases and J dropped 2 bases, with 11 bases sitting between them.

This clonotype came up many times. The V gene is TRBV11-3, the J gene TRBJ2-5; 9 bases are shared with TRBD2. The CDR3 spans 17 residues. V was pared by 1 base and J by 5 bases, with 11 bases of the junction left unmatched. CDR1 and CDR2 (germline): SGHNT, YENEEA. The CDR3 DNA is TGTGCCAGCAGCTTAGGACTAGGCGGGAGGGCGAGCGAGACCCAGTACTTC. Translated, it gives CASSLGLGGRASETQYF.

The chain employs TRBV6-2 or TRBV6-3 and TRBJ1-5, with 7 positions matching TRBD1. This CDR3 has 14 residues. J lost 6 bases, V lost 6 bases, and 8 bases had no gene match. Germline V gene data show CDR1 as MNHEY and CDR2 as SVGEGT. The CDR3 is CASSDHRGTQPQHF. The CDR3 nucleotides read TGTGCCAGCAGCGACCACAGGGGCACTCAGCCCCAGCATTTT.

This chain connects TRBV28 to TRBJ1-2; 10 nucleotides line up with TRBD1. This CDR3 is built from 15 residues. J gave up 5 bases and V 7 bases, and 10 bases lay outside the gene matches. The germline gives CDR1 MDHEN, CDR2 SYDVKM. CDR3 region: CASTMGDRGFYGYTF. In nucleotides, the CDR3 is TGTGCCAGCACCATGGGGGACAGGGGCTTTTATGGCTACACCTTC.

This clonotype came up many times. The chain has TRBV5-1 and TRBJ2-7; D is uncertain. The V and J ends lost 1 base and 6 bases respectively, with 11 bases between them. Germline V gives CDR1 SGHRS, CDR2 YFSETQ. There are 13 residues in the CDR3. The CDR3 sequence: CASSLIMDGEQYF. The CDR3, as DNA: TGCGCCAGCAGCTTGATTATGGACGGCGAGCAGTACTTC.

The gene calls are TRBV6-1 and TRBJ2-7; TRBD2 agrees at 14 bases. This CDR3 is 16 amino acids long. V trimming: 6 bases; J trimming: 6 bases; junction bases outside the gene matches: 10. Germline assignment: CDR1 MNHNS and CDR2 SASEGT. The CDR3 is CASRGSGTSGSGEQYF. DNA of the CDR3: TGTGCCAGCAGGGGCTCCGGGACTAGCGGGAGTGGCGAGCAGTACTTC.

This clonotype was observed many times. This CDR3 reads CASTQGQNYGYTF. In DNA, the CDR3 is TGCGCCAGCACCCAGGGACAGAACTATGGCTACACCTTC. The gene calls are TRBV5-1 and TRBJ1-2; 7 bases are a match to TRBD1. Germline V gene lookup returns CDR1 SGHRS and CDR2 YFSETQ. This CDR3 is 13 amino acids long. J lost 2 bases, V lost 6 bases, and 4 bases had no gene match.

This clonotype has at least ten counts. In DNA, the CDR3 is TGTGCCAGCAGTTTGCAGGGTCCTAACTATGGCTACACCTTC. It translates to CASSLQGPNYGYTF. The chain is built from TRBV12-3 or TRBV12-4 and TRBJ1-2, with D possibly being TRBD1 (5 bases). The CDR3 runs 14 residues. V lost 3 bases and J lost 0, with 8 bases in between.

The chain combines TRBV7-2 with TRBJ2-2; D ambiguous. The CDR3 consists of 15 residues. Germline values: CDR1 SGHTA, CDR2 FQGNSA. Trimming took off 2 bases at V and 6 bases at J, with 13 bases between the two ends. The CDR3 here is CASSLIYDVSGELFF. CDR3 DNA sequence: TGTGCCAGCAGCTTAATATACGATGTCTCCGGGGAGCTGTTTTTT.

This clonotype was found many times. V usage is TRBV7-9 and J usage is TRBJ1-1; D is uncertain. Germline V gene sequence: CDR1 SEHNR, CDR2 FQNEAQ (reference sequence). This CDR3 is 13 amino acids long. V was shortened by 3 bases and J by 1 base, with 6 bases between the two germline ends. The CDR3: CASSFETNTEAFF. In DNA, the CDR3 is TGTGCCAGCAGCTTTGAGACGAACACTGAAGCTTTCTTT.

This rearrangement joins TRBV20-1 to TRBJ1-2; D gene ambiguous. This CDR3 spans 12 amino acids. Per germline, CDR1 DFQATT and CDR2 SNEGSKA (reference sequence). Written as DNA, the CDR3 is TGCTTTGGGAGGGATGCAAACTATGGCTACACCTTC. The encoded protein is CFGRDANYGYTF.

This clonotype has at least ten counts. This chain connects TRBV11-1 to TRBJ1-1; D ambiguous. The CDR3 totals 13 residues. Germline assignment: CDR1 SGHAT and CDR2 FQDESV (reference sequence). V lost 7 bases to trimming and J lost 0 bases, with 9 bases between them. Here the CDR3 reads CASTTQLNTEAFF. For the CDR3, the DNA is TGTGCCAGCACCACCCAACTGAACACTGAAGCTTTCTTT.

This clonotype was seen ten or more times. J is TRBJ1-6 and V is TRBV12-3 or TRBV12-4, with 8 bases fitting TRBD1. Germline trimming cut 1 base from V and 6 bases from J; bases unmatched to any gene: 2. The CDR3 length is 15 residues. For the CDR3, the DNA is TGTGCCAGCAGTTTAGGTGGACAGGGTAATTCACCCCTCCACTTT. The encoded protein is CASSLGGQGNSPLHF.

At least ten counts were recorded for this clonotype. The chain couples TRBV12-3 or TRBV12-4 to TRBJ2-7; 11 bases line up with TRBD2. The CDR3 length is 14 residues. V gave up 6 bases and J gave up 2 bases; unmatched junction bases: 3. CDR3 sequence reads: CASSRLAGTYEQYF. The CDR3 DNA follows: TGTGCCAGCAGCAGACTAGCGGGGACCTACGAGCAGTACTTC.

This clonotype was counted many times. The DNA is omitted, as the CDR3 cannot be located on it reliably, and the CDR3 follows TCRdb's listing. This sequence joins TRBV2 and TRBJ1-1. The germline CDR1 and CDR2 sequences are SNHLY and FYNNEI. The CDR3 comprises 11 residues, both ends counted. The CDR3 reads CASSILGEAFF.

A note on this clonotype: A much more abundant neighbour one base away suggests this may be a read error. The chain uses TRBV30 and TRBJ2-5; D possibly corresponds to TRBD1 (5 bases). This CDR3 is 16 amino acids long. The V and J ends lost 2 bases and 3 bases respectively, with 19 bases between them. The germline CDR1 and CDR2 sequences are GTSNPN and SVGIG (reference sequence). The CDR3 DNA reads TGTGCCTGGAGTCAACATGGGGCGGAGTGGAAAGAGACCCAGTACTTC. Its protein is CAWSQHGAEWKETQYF.

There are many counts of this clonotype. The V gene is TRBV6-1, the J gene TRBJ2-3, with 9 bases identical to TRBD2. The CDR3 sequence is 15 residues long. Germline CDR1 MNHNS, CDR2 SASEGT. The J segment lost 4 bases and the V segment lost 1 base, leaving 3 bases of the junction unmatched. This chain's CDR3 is CASSEVAGVADTQYF. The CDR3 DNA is TGTGCCAGCAGTGAAGTAGCGGGAGTTGCAGATACGCAGTATTTT.